This T cell receptor (beta chain) derives from a study of T cells in Graves' hyperthyroidism and ophthalmopathy. The TCR beta CDR3 regions underwent amplification using RNA transcripts as the source. A first-round RT-PCR of the TCR CDR3 used the HTBI primer set. TCRdb re-called the multiplex PCR reads with MiXCR, one entry per CDR3 protein. This sample has approximately 350,000 distinct CDR3 sequences, with approximately 16% found just once. This clonotype was seen many times. Its target is unknown. Duration under 3 months, a NOSPECS grade of at least 4, and a Clinical Activity Score of at least 3 characterized the ophthalmopathy patients. Diagnoses were made from clinical symptoms, serum measures (thyroxine and TRAb), thyroid ultrasound and orbital computed tomography. General study results and limits: Most thyroid clonotypes that were expanded above 0.001 also turned up in blood. Ophthalmopathy stood apart from stable hyperthyroidism in a 13 V-J model.

V lost 0 bases and J lost 5, with 9 bases in between. Germline lookup yields CDR1 SGHRS and CDR2 YFSETQ. The CDR3 extends over 13 amino acids. The chain links TRBV5-1 to TRBJ2-7; D remains ambiguous. The sequenced material came from blood. The TCR comes from a woman aged 55-69 years with Graves' ophthalmopathy. The CDR3 region is CASSLGTRDEQYF. The CDR3 nucleotides are TGCGCCAGCAGCTTGGGGACCCGGGACGAGCAGTACTTC.